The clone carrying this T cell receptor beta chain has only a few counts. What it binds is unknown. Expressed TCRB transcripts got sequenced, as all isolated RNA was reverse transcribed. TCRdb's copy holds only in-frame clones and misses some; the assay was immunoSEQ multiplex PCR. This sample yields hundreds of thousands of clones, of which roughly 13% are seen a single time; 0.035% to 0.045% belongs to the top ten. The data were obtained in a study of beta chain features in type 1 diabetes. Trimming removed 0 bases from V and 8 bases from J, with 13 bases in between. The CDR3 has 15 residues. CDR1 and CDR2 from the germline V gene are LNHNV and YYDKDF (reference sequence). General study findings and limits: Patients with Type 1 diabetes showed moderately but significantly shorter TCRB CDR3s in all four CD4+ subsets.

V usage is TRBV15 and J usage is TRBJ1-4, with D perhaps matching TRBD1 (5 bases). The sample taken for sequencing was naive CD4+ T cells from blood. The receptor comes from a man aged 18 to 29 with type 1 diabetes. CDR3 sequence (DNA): TGTGCCACCAGCAGAGAATTGGGACCCGGAGAAAAACTGTTTTTT. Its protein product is CATSRELGPGEKLFF. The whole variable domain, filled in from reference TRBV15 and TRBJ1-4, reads DAMVIQNPRYQVTQFGKPVTLSCSQTLNHNVMYWYQQKSSQAPKLLFHYYDKDFNNEADTPDNFQSRRPNTSFCFLDIRSPGLGDTAMYLCATSRELGPGEKLFFGSGTQLSVL.